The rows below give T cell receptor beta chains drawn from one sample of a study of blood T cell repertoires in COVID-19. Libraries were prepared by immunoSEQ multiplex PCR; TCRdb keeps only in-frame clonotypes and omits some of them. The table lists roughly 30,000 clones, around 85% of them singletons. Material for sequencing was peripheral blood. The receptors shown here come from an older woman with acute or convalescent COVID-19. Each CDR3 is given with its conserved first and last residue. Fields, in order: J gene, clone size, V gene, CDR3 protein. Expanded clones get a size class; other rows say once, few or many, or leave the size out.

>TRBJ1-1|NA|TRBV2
CASSEGRKNTEAFF
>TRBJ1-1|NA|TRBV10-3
CAISRATTDTEAFF
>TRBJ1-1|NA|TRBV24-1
CATSETGYTEAFF
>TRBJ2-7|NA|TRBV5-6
CASSYQPLRGQYF
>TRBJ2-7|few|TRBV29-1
CSVEETGSPYEQYF
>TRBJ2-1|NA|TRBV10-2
CASSGYSSGGANEQFF
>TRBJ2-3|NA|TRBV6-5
CASRAGSGGADTQYF
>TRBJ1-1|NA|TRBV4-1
CASSQAVTTEAFF
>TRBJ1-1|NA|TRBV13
CASSLGQGGNTEAFF
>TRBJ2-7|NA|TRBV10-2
CASSESIATAYEQYF
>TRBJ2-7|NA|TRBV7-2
CASRDRNYEQYF
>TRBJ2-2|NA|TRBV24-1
CATSARDRGITGELFF
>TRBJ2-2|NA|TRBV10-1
CASSGPRLAGNTGELFF
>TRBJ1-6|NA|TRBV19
CASSSWLGGDSPLHF
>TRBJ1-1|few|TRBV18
CASSLRTGTEAFF
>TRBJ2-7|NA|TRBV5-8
CASSLVLAGGGEQYF
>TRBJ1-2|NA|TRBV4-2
CASSQANREGAGYTF
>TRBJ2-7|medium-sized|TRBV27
CASSVFGQNEQYF
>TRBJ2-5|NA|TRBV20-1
CSAIRVETQYF
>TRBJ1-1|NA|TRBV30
CAWSAGGRTEAFF
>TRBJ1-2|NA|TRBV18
CASSPDRDYGYTF
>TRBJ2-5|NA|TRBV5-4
CASTGGLKETQYF
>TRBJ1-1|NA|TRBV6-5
CASRTRGGGTEAFF
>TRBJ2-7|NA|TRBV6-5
CASSRGQGSYEQYF
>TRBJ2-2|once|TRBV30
CAWTGGLAGTGELFF
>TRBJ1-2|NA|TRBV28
CASSINRVVYGYTF
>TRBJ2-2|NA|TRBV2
CASQGQHNTGELFF
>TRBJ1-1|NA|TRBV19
CASSRLTSGTGGAAFF
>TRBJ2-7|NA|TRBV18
CASSPTGEGAYEQYF
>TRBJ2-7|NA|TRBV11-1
CASTLRGQGRDEQYF
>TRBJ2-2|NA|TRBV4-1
CASSQDLVGTSGGANTGELFF
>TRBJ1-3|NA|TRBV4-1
CASSQVGRRGNTIYF
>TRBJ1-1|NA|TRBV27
CASSFSGVNTEAFF
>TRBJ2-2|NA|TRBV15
CATTPTDTGELFF
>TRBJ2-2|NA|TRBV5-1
CASTAGHVSTGELFF
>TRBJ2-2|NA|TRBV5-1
CASSPRGGDTGELFF
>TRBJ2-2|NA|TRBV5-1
CASSPGRAKRHGELFF
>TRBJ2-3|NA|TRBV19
CASKSDRGTDTQYF
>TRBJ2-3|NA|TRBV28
CASSLFSGGTDTQYF
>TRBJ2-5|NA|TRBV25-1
CASSDVAGGGAETQYF
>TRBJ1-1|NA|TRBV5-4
CASSSMDRSTEAFF